These T cell receptor beta chains were read from a single sample in a study of cytomegalovirus exposure and HLA in healthy donors. Sequencing used immunoSEQ multiplex PCR; TCRdb keeps in-frame clones, though not all of them. The sample consists of 150,000 or so clones, approximately 80% of them appearing once. Sequenced input: PBMCs. These receptor sequences come from a male donor in good health and CMV-seropositive. CDR3s leave out the opening cysteine and the closing phenylalanine or tryptophan. Fields, in order: V gene, J gene, CDR3 protein.

v_call: TRBV6-1
j_call: TRBJ2-6
cdr3_aa: ASSAGEFTGANGLT

v_call: TRBV5-5
j_call: TRBJ1-5
cdr3_aa: ASSLDGQLNQPQH

v_call: TRBV5-6
j_call: TRBJ1-4
cdr3_aa: ASTVRAGYEKLF

v_call: TRBV10-3
j_call: TRBJ2-5
cdr3_aa: AIRDSGGVDQETQY

v_call: TRBV28
j_call: TRBJ2-1
cdr3_aa: ASSLRNEQF

v_call: TRBV10-2
j_call: TRBJ1-1
cdr3_aa: ASADGLYEAF

v_call: TRBV11-2
j_call: TRBJ1-2
cdr3_aa: ASSTQGADYGYT

v_call: TRBV15
j_call: TRBJ2-5
cdr3_aa: ATSRGAGETQY

v_call: TRBV10-3
j_call: TRBJ2-7
cdr3_aa: AISPGQGEQY

v_call: TRBV19
j_call: TRBJ1-3
cdr3_aa: ASSILSGTVSGNTIY

v_call: TRBV7-9
j_call: TRBJ2-3
cdr3_aa: SSSQRTGGRTDTQY

v_call: TRBV19
j_call: TRBJ2-5
cdr3_aa: ASSIGTSSVGTQY

v_call: TRBV4-2
j_call: TRBJ2-1
cdr3_aa: ASSQDPYSRF

v_call: TRBV28
j_call: TRBJ2-7
cdr3_aa: ASSPGRGWDRDYEQY

v_call: TRBV28
j_call: TRBJ1-2
cdr3_aa: ASSSFDRGGFGYT

v_call: TRBV15
j_call: TRBJ2-7
cdr3_aa: ATSANQDRGFPYEQY

v_call: TRBV7-2
j_call: TRBJ2-7
cdr3_aa: ASSFVAGSSYEQY

v_call: TRBV5-4
j_call: TRBJ1-5
cdr3_aa: ASSLNGGSAPQH

v_call: TRBV25-1
j_call: TRBJ2-3
cdr3_aa: ASRARFRDTDTQY

v_call: TRBV11-2
j_call: TRBJ1-1
cdr3_aa: ASSPLDRGRNTEAF

v_call: TRBV7-9
j_call: .
cdr3_aa: ASRPPRDRAYEQY

v_call: TRBV6-1
j_call: TRBJ2-7
cdr3_aa: ASRRETPSYEQY

v_call: TRBV28
j_call: TRBJ2-7
cdr3_aa: ASSKAGTYEQY

v_call: TRBV9
j_call: TRBJ2-6
cdr3_aa: ASSPFYGGDGSGANVLT

v_call: TRBV28
j_call: TRBJ2-7
cdr3_aa: ASSSHWTGEGYEQY

v_call: TRBV14
j_call: TRBJ1-1
cdr3_aa: ASSQLDRVGEAF

v_call: TRBV18
j_call: TRBJ1-4
cdr3_aa: ASSPSLSGHVGKLF

v_call: TRBV5-4
j_call: TRBJ1-6
cdr3_aa: ASSRAPGQGDSPLH

v_call: TRBV7-9
j_call: TRBJ1-1
cdr3_aa: ASSFPGGNTEAF

v_call: TRBV28
j_call: TRBJ1-2
cdr3_aa: ASSLDRDGGSNYGYT

v_call: TRBV19
j_call: TRBJ1-3
cdr3_aa: ASNTGASPGNTIY

v_call: TRBV14
j_call: TRBJ1-2
cdr3_aa: ASSLRTGPNYGYT

v_call: TRBV6-5
j_call: TRBJ2-7
cdr3_aa: ATARTGPSYEQY

v_call: TRBV7-3
j_call: TRBJ2-5
cdr3_aa: ASSFIDQETQY

v_call: TRBV28
j_call: TRBJ2-1
cdr3_aa: ASSQGGTYNEQF

v_call: TRBV4-2
j_call: TRBJ2-2
cdr3_aa: ASSPGLAGRNTGELF

v_call: TRBV18
j_call: TRBJ1-1
cdr3_aa: ASSPMGGNTEAF

v_call: TRBV18
j_call: TRBJ2-7
cdr3_aa: ASSSRTGSVYEQY

v_call: TRBV2
j_call: TRBJ1-6
cdr3_aa: ASSEYGSNSPLH

v_call: TRBV15
j_call: TRBJ2-7
cdr3_aa: ATSRRSTASSYEQY

v_call: TRBV11-1
j_call: TRBJ2-7
cdr3_aa: ASSRSTGTYEQY

v_call: TRBV4-1
j_call: TRBJ2-1
cdr3_aa: ASSQRDMVPYNEQF

v_call: TRBV5-1
j_call: TRBJ2-1
cdr3_aa: ASSPGGGTYNEQF

v_call: TRBV20-1
j_call: TRBJ2-7
cdr3_aa: SARVVREQY

v_call: TRBV5-1
j_call: TRBJ2-3
cdr3_aa: ASSLDLAGGTDTQY

v_call: TRBV27
j_call: TRBJ2-1
cdr3_aa: ASSPRTSGEQF

v_call: TRBV27
j_call: TRBJ1-2
cdr3_aa: ASGAGIGYGYT

v_call: TRBV4-1
j_call: TRBJ2-1
cdr3_aa: ASSQDDRGPTYYNEQF

v_call: TRBV5-1
j_call: TRBJ2-3
cdr3_aa: ASSLSRVTTDTQY

v_call: TRBV5-4
j_call: TRBJ2-7
cdr3_aa: ASSRAGPGTYEQY

v_call: TRBV5-6
j_call: TRBJ1-1
cdr3_aa: ASSLAGQGASTEAF

v_call: TRBV6-1
j_call: TRBJ2-4
cdr3_aa: ASIIAVRTQNIQY

v_call: TRBV19
j_call: TRBJ2-5
cdr3_aa: ASSIAGGAETQY

v_call: TRBV28
j_call: TRBJ1-2
cdr3_aa: ASKNTGYGYT

v_call: TRBV6-1
j_call: TRBJ2-1
cdr3_aa: ASPRRGARNEQF